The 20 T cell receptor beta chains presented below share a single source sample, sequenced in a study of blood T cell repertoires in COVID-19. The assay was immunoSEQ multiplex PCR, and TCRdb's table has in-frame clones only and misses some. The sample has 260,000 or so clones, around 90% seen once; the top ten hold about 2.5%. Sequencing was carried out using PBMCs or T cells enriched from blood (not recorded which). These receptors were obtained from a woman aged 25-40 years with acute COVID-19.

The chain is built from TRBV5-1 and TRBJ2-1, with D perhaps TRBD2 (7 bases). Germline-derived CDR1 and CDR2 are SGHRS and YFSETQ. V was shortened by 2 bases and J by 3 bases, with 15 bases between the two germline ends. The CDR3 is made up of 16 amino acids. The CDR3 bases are TGCGCCAGCAGCTTACTTACAGGGAGGGACTACAATGAGCAGTTCTTC. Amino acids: CASSLLTGRDYNEQFF.

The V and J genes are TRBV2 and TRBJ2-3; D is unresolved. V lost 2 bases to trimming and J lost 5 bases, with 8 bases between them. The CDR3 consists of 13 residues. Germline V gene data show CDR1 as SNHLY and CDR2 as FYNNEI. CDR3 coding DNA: TGTGCCAGCAGTGAAAGGTCGGGAGATACGCAGTATTTT. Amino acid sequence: CASSERSGDTQYF.

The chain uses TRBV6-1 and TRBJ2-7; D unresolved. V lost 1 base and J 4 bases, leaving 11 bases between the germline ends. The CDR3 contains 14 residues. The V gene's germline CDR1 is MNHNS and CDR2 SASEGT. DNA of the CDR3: TGTGCCAGCAGTGAAGTAAACAGCAATTACGAGCAGTACTTC. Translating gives CASSEVNSNYEQYF.

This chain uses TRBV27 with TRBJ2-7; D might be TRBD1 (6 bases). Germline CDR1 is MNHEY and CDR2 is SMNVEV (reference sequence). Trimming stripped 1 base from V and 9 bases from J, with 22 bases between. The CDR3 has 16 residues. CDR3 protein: CASSLYPGAPLKGQYF. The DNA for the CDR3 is TGTGCCAGCAGTTTATATCCAGGGGCGCCCCTCAAGGGGCAGTACTTC.

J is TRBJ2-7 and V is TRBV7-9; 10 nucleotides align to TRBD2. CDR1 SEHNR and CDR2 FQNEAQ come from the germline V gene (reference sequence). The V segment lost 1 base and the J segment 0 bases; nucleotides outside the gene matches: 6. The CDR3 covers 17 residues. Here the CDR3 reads CASSLGAGGPSSYEQYF. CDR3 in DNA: TGTGCCAGCAGCTTAGGAGCGGGGGGGCCGAGCTCCTACGAGCAGTACTTC.

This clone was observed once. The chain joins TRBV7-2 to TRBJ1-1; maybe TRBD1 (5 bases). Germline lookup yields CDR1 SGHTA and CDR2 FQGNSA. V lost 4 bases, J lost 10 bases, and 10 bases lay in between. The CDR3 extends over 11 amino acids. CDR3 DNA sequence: TGTGCCAGCAGCTCGGGGGTTCGAGCTTTCTTT. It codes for CASSSGVRAFF. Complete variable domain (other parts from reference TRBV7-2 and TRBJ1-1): GAGVSQSPSNKVTEKGKDVELRCDPISGHTALYWYRQSLGQGLEFLIYFQGNSAPDKSGLPSDRFSAERTGGSVSTLTIQRTQQEDSAVYLCASSSGVRAFFGQGTRLTVV.

The DNA of the CDR3 is TGTGCCAGCAGCCGTCGGGACTCCTACAATGAGCAGTTCTTC. It translates to CASSRRDSYNEQFF. The chain links TRBV7-9 to TRBJ2-1; TRBD2 is a possible D gene (5 bases). V was pared by 5 bases and J by 0 bases, with 8 bases between. The CDR3 runs 14 residues. Germline V gives CDR1 SEHNR, CDR2 FQNEAQ (reference sequence).

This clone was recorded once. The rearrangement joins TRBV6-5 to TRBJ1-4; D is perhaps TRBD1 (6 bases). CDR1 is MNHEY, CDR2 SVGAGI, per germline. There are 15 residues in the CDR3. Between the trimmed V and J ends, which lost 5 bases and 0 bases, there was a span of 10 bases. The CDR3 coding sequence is TGTGCCAGCAGTCACAGGGCTGCAACTAATGAAAAACTGTTTTTT. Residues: CASSHRAATNEKLFF.

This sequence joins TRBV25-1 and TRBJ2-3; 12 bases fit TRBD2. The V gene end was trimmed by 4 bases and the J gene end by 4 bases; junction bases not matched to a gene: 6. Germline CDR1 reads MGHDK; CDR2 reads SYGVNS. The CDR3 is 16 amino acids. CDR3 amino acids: CASSAPTSGGSDTQYF. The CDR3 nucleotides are TGTGCCAGCAGTGCCCCGACTAGCGGGGGATCAGATACGCAGTATTTT.

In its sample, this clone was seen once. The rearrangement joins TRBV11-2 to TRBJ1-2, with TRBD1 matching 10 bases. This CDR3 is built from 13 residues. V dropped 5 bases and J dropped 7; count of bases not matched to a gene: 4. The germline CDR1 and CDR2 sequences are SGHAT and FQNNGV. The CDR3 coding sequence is TGTGCCAGCAGCGCAGGGACAGGGGTTGGCTACACCTTC. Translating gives CASSAGTGVGYTF.

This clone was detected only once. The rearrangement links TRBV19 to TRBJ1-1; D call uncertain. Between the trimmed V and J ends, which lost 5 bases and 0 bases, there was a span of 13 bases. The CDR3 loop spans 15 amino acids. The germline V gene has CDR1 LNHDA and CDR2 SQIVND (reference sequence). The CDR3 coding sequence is TGTGCCAGTAGTCGGGAAGGGAAGGTGAACACTGAAGCTTTCTTT. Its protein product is CASSREGKVNTEAFF. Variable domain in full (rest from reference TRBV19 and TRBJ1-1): DGGITQSPKYLFRKEGQNVTLSCEQNLNHDAMYWYRQDPGQGLRLIYYSQIVNDFQKGDIAEGYSVSREKKESFPLTVTSAQKNPTAFYLCASSREGKVNTEAFFGQGTRLTVV.

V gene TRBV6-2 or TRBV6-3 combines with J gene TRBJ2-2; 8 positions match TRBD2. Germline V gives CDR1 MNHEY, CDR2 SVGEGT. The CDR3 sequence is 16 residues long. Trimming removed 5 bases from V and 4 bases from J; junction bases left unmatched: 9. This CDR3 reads CASSAPGGPGTGELFF. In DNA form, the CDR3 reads TGTGCCAGCAGTGCTCCGGGGGGGCCAGGCACCGGGGAGCTGTTTTTT.

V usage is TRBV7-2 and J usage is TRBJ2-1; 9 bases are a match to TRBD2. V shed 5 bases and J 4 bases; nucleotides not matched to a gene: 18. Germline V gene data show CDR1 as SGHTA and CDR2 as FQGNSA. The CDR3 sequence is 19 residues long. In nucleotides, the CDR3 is TGTGCCAGCAGCCAGAAAGCGTGGCTAGCGGGGTATATGTACAATGAGCAGTTCTTC. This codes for CASSQKAWLAGYMYNEQFF.

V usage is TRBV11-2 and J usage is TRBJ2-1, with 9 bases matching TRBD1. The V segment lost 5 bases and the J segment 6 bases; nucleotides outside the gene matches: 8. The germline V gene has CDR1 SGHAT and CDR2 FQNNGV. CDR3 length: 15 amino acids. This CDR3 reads CASSGWGQGPNEQFF. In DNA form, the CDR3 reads TGTGCCAGCAGCGGATGGGGACAGGGCCCCAATGAGCAGTTCTTC.

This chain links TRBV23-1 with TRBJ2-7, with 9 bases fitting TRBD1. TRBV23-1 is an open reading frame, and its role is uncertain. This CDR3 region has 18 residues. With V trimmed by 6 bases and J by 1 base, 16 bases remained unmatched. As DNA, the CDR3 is TGCGCCAGCAGCCCTGGAAGGGACAGGGTGAGGGGGTCCTACGAGCAGTACTTC. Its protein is CASSPGRDRVRGSYEQYF.

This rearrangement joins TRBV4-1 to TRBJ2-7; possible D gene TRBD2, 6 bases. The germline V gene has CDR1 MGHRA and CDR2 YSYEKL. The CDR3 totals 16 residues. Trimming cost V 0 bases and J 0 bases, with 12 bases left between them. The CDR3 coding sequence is TGCGCCAGCAGCCAAGACGGGGGAGGCGGCTCCTACGAGCAGTACTTC. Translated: CASSQDGGGGSYEQYF.

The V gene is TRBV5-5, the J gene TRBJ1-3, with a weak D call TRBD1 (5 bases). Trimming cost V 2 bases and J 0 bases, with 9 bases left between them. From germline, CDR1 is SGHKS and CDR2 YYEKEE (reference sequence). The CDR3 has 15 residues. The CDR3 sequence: CASSLMTVSGNTIYF. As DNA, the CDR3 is TGTGCCAGCAGCTTAATGACAGTCTCTGGAAACACCATATATTTT.

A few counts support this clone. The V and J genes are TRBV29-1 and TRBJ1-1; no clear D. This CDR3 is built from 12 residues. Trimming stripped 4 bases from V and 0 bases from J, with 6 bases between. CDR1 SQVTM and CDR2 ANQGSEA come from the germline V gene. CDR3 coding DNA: TGCAGCGTTGGGAGCCTGAACACTGAAGCTTTCTTT. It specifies CSVGSLNTEAFF.

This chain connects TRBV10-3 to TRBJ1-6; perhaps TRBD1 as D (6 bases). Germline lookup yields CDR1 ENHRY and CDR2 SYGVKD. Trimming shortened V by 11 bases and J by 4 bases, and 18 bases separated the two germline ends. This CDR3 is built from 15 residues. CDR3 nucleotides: TGTGCCTCGAGGGACACTGCTTCTTATAATTCACCCCTCCACTTT. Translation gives CASRDTASYNSPLHF.

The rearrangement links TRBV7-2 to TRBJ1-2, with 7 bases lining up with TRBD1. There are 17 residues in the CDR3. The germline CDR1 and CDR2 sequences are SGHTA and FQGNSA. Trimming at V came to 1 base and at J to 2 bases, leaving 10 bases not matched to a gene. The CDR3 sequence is CASSLDGTTGINYGYTF. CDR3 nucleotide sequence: TGTGCCAGCAGCTTAGATGGGACGACAGGGATCAACTATGGCTACACCTTC.